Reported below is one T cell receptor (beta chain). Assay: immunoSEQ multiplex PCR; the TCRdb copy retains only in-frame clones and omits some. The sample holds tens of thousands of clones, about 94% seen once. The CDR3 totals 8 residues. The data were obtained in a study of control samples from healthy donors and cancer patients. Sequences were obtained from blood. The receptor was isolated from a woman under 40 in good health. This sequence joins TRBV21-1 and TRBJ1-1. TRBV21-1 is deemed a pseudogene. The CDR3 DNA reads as TGTGCCAGGGTAGAAGCTTTCTTT. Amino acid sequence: CARVEAFF.